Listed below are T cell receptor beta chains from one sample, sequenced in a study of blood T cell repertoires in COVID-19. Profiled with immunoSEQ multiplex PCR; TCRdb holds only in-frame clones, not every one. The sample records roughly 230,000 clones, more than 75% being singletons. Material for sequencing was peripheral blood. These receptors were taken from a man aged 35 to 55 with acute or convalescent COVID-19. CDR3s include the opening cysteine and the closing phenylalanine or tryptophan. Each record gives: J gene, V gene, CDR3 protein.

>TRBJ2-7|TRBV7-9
CASGHPNGAEQYF
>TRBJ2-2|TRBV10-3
CAIAVKGQDTGELFF
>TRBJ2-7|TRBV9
CASSVAGPEGEQYF
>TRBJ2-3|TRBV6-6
CASSLQRGGTDTQYF
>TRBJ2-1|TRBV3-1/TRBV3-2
CASSLRGSGEQFF
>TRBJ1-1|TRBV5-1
CASSLEEHTEAFF
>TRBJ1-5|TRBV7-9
CASSFIRQATLKQPQHF
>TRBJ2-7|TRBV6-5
CASSLKTSGTYEQYF
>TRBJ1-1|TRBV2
CASSGAKRGTEAFF
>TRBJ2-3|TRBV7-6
CASSLEQGGTDTQYF
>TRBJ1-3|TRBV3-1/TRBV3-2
CASSQVAGGNTIYF
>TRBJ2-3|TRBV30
CAWRKIAGSSTDTQYF
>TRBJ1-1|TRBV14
CASSHQGAGTEAFF
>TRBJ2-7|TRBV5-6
CASSLPGQGVGEQYF
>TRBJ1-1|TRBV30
CAWSPTGQGYTEAFF
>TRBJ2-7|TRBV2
CASRTGGSSYEQYF
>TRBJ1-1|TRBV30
CAWSDRGNEAFF
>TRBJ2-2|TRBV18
CASSPPGYRAPRNTGELFF
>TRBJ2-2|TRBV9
CASSVAQGIGELFF
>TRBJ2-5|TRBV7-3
CASSQGQGGKTQYF
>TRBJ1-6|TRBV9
CASSDGGFNSPLHF
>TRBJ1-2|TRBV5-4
CASSLVGAGDGYTF
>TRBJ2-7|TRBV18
CASSPPWTDAYEQYF
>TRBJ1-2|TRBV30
CAWVEIYGYTF
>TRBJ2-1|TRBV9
CASSVDLSGRYNEQFF
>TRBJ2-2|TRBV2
CASTGQLNTGELFF
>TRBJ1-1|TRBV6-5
CASSLRGLGTEAFF
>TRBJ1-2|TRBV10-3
CAINTDRLGDYGYTF
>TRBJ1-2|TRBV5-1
CASSLAPTNYGYTF
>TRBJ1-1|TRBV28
CASSLTGERAEAFF
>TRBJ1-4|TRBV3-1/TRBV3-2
CASSQGGSLGTNEKLFF
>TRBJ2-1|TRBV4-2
CASSQEVLAESPEQFF
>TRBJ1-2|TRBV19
CASSITGDRGTRYGYTF
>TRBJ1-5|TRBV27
CASSLWPGRGQPQHF
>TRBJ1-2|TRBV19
CASSMGGGNLGYTF
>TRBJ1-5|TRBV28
CASSFRQGAQPQHF